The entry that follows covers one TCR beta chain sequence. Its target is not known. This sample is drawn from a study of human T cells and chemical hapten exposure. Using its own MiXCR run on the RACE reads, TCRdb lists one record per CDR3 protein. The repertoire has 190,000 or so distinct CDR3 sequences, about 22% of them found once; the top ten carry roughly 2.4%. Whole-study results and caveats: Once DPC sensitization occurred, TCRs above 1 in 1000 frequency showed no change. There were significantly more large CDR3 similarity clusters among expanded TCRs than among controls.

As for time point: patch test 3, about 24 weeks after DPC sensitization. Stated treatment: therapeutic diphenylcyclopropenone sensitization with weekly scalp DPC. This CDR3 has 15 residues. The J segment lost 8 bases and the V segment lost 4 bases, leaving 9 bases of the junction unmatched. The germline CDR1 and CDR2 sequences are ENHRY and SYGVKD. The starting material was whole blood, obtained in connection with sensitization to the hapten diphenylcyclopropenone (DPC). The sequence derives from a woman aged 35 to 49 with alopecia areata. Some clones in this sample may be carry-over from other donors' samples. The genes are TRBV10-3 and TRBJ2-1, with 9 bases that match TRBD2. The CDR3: CAISGLAGKSDEQFF. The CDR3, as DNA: TGTGCCATCAGTGGGCTAGCGGGAAAGAGCGATGAGCAGTTCTTC.